A single TCR beta chain is shown here with its context. The sample is drawn from a study of blood T cell repertoires in COVID-19. About the research overall: Acute and convalescent COVID-19 samples came from the United States, Italy and Spain.

In the authors' workflow: Estimated nucleated cell counts came from reference gene primer amplification. Sequencing used immunoSEQ multiplex PCR; TCRdb keeps in-frame clones, though not all of them. V and J calls and clone size follow that table, whereas D and trimming were derived from the DNA. The sample lists 150,000 to 200,000 clones, about 85% occurring once. Germline lookup yields CDR1 SEHNR and CDR2 FQNEAQ (reference sequence). Trimming cost V 4 bases and J 4 bases, with 10 bases left between them. The CDR3 runs 14 residues. The sample was peripheral blood. This TCR came from a man aged 18-30 years with acute or convalescent COVID-19. The chain has TRBV7-9 and TRBJ2-2; a possible D gene is TRBD1 (5 bases). CDR3 sequence (DNA): TGTGCCAGCAGCTCGGACATACTCACCGGGGAGCTGTTTTTT. This gives the protein CASSSDILTGELFF.